One and the same sample provided the 14 T cell receptor beta chains below, sequenced in a study of Ad26.COV2.S vaccination and SARS-CoV-2 variants. Stated treatment: roughly 18 received Ad26.COV2.S at low or high dose, single or two shots; about five received placebo; per-sample allocation not given. Vaccine and placebo recipients were sampled on day 63 after the first injection. Profiling relied on immunoSEQ multiplex PCR, and the TCRdb table lists in-frame clones only, not all of them. This table holds about 480,000 clones, 70% to 90% found once. The sequences come from peripheral blood, collected in a trial of Ad26.COV2.S vaccine versus placebo. The source is a person between 18 and 59 years old who received the Ad26.COV2.S COVID-19 vaccine or a placebo.

This chain joins TRBV10-2 and TRBJ1-6; tentatively, D is TRBD1 (5 bases). Germline-derived CDR1 and CDR2 are WSHSY and SAAADI. The CDR3 length is 16 residues. Deletions cut 6 bases from V and 7 bases from J, with 19 bases between. CDR3: CASRDQPGVKNSPLHF. CDR3 sequence (DNA): TGCGCCAGCAGGGATCAACCGGGGGTGAAGAATTCACCCCTCCACTTT.

With regard to this clone: The same CDR3 also results from other DNA sequences found in this sample. The gene calls are TRBV11-2 and TRBJ1-2; D not resolved. The V gene's germline CDR1 is SGHAT and CDR2 FQNNGV. This CDR3 has 13 amino acids. V lost 1 base and J 2 bases, leaving 5 bases between the germline ends. The CDR3 nucleotides read TGTGCCAGCAGCTTAGGCAGCAACTATGGCTACACCTTC. It specifies CASSLGSNYGYTF.

The CDR3 sequence: CASRRAIYNEQFF. For the CDR3, the DNA is TGTGCCAGCAGGAGAGCTATCTACAATGAGCAGTTCTTC. This chain links TRBV28 with TRBJ2-1; D ambiguous. Germline V lookup: CDR1 MDHEN, CDR2 SYDVKM. The CDR3 runs 13 residues. The ends were cut back, 6 bases at V and 3 bases at J, with 9 bases in the middle.

The V gene is TRBV30, the J gene TRBJ1-5; no clear D gene. Germline V lookup: CDR1 GTSNPN, CDR2 SVGIG (reference sequence). V was clipped by 3 bases and J by 3 bases, with 9 bases between them. The CDR3 sequence is 13 residues long. CDR3 amino acids: CAWRAEANQPQHF. The CDR3 nucleotides are TGTGCCTGGAGGGCTGAAGCCAATCAGCCCCAGCATTTT. Looking up the rest from reference TRBV30 and TRBJ1-5 gives the full variable domain: SQTIHQWPATLVQPVGSPLSLECTVEGTSNPNLYWYRQAAGRGLQLLFYSVGIGQISSEVPQNLSASRPQDRQFILSSKKLLLSDSGFYLCAWRAEANQPQHFGDGTRLSIL.

This sequence joins TRBV30 and TRBJ2-2, with unresolved D. CDR3 size: 12 residues. V lost 0 bases and J 5 bases, leaving 4 bases between the germline ends. Germline lookup yields CDR1 GTSNPN and CDR2 SVGIG (reference sequence). CDR3 amino acids: CAWSVITGELFF. CDR3 bases: TGTGCCTGGAGTGTCATTACCGGGGAGCTGTTTTTT.

V and J are TRBV6-5 and TRBJ2-2; D gene uncertain. Germline V gene sequence: CDR1 MNHEY, CDR2 SVGAGI. V was shortened by 7 bases and J by 6 bases, with 6 bases between the two germline ends. This CDR3 contains 11 residues. CDR3 region: CASTLAGELFF. CDR3 DNA sequence: TGTGCCAGCACTCTGGCCGGGGAGCTGTTTTTT.

Of note for this clone: At the DNA level, this CDR3 is encoded by other sequences in the same sample as well. The gene calls are TRBV28 and TRBJ2-7; a weak D match, TRBD2 (5 bases). The CDR3 runs 12 residues. Trimming stripped 3 bases from V and 3 bases from J, with 6 bases between. From germline, CDR1 is MDHEN and CDR2 SYDVKM. The CDR3, as DNA: TGTGCCAGCAGTTTTGGACTCTACGAGCAGTACTTC. The encoded protein is CASSFGLYEQYF.

Comment on this clone: Other nucleotide sequences from this sample produce the same CDR3. CDR3 DNA: TGTGCCACCAGCAGAGGGGGACGGGATCAGCCCCAGCATTTT. It yields the protein CATSRGGRDQPQHF. The V gene is TRBV15, the J gene TRBJ1-5; TRBD1 might be the D (5 bases). Germline CDR1 reads LNHNV; CDR2 reads YYDKDF (reference sequence). The V end lost 1 base, the J end lost 5 bases, and 9 bases lay between the germline ends. This CDR3 has 14 amino acids.

V gene TRBV18 combines with J gene TRBJ2-7, with 7 bases that match TRBD1. Germline-derived CDR1 and CDR2 are KGHSH and LQKENI. The V gene end was trimmed by 0 bases and the J gene end by 4 bases; junction bases not matched to a gene: 9. The CDR3 runs 16 residues. The CDR3 here is CASSPPTGTALYEQYF. The CDR3 DNA reads TGTGCCAGCTCACCACCGACCGGGACAGCTTTATACGAGCAGTACTTC.

The chain is built from TRBV27 and TRBJ1-2; D gene uncertain. Germline V lookup: CDR1 MNHEY, CDR2 SMNVEV (reference sequence). Deletions cut 2 bases from V and 8 bases from J, with 12 bases between. The CDR3 has 13 residues. The CDR3 sequence is CASSLDGRRGYTF. DNA for the CDR3: TGTGCCAGCAGTTTAGATGGGCGACGCGGCTACACCTTC.

The chain has TRBV6-1 and TRBJ2-2; 8 bases agree with TRBD2. The J segment lost 3 bases and the V segment lost 2 bases, leaving 11 bases of the junction unmatched. CDR1 and CDR2 from the germline V gene are MNHNS and SASEGT. The CDR3 has 18 amino acids. The CDR3 DNA is TGTGCCAGCAGTGAAAAACGGGGGGGAGGCCCCCACACCGGGGAGCTGTTTTTT. The encoded protein is CASSEKRGGGPHTGELFF.

The chain has TRBV28 and TRBJ2-1, with TRBD2 matching 7 bases. The CDR3 has 15 residues. The germline V gene encodes CDR1 MDHEN and CDR2 SYDVKM. J was trimmed by 4 bases and V by 6 bases; bases with no gene match: 9. CDR3 protein: CASRTPGLLYNEQFF. As DNA, the CDR3 is TGTGCCAGCAGAACACCGGGACTATTATACAATGAGCAGTTCTTC.

V is TRBV7-2 and J is TRBJ2-1; D unresolved. Germline values: CDR1 SGHTA, CDR2 FQGNSA. This CDR3 is 14 amino acids long. The V end lost 5 bases, the J end lost 7 bases, and 15 bases lay between the germline ends. The CDR3 loop reads CASSLHLGRNEQFF. CDR3 bases: TGTGCCAGCAGCCTACACCTCGGGCGGAATGAGCAGTTCTTC.

The CDR3 DNA reads as TGTGCCAGCAGCCAAGTGCGTGAGGGTACAGCTTTCTTT. As protein: CASSQVREGTAFF. The chain is built from TRBV14 and TRBJ1-1; D remains unclear. CDR3 length: 13 amino acids. Trimming shortened V by 1 base and J by 10 bases, and 13 bases separated the two germline ends. Germline-derived CDR1 and CDR2 are SGHDN and FVKESK.